Reported below is one TCR beta chain. Its antigen is still unknown. The data belong to a study of T cell responses to AZD1222 COVID-19 vaccine. Findings and caveats of the study: Following two doses of AZD1222, Spike-specific TCR breadth and depth rose. Clonal diversity was possibly underestimated, and the donors were mostly white British, with more females. The study found vaccine-associated CD4 TCRs spanning spike, dominant at 160-218 and 743-854.

Sequenced by immunoSEQ multiplex PCR; TCRdb stores in-frame clones only, minus some. Of 68,000 or so clones listed, 85% to 90% were seen once; the top ten hold less than 9%. The CDR3 is 16 amino acids. V was pared by 2 bases and J by 0 bases, with 14 bases between. From germline, CDR1 is LGHNA and CDR2 YSLEER. The rearrangement joins TRBV4-3 to TRBJ2-7, with D perhaps matching TRBD1 (5 bases). The sample consisted of peripheral blood, taken on day 0 of AZD1222 vaccination. The sequence was collected from an adult in good health. CDR3 sequence reads: CASSQSLGHSSYEQYF. The CDR3 coding sequence is TGCGCCAGCAGCCAAAGCCTTGGACACAGCTCCTACGAGCAGTACTTC.